The clone carrying this TCR beta chain was observed a handful of times. TCRdb independently ran MiXCR on the 5' RACE reads; one entry per CDR3 protein. The sample lists approximately 40,000 distinct CDR3 sequences, around 5.2% occurring once. V gave up 6 bases and J gave up 3 bases; unmatched junction bases: 13. This CDR3 is built from 17 residues. Germline CDR1 and CDR2: MNHNS and SASEGT. Specified time point: sample taken at primary tumor resection. Tumor, nontumor lung or frozen PBMC supplied whole RNA that was sequenced unsorted. This sample was included in a study of spatial heterogeneity in lung cancer. Study information: Each distinct TCR and UMI combination averaged more than ten appearances in raw reads.

The sequence was collected from a female donor with early-stage non-small cell lung cancer. Material: PBMCs, obtained at surgery. The chain recombines TRBV6-1 with TRBJ2-7, with 11 bases identical to TRBD1. CDR3 nucleotides: TGTGCCAGCAGAGATGACTCCACCGGGACAGGGGGCTACGAGCAGTACTTC. Its translation is CASRDDSTGTGGYEQYF.